This passage covers 4 T cell receptor beta chains from one sample sequenced in a study of blood T cells in healthy people across ages. Primed by a sample-barcoded 5' primer and a J-beta primer mix, a second PCR proceeded for 7 to 11 cycles. TCRdb re-called the 5' RACE reads through MiXCR, storing one row per CDR3 protein. The sample lists 890,000 or so distinct CDR3 sequences, about 59% occurring once. Sequenced material: blood. The receptors come from a young man in good health.

The gene calls are TRBV18 and TRBJ2-1; tentatively, D is TRBD2 (6 bases). V lost 1 base and J lost 9, with 13 bases in between. Looked up from germline, CDR1 is KGHSH and CDR2 is LQKENI. The CDR3 loop spans 14 amino acids. The CDR3 region is CASSPLRLEGEQFF. CDR3 DNA: TGTGCCAGCTCACCACTTCGACTAGAGGGTGAGCAGTTCTTC.

The chain joins TRBV12-3 or TRBV12-4 to TRBJ2-5, with D possibly being TRBD1 (5 bases). V was trimmed by 3 bases and J by 3 bases, leaving 5 bases between them. This CDR3 has 12 residues. DNA for the CDR3: TGTGCCAGCAGTTTCAGGGAAGAGACCCAGTACTTC. Translating gives CASSFREETQYF.

The chain recombines TRBV12-3 or TRBV12-4 with TRBJ2-1; D unclear. V lost 2 bases to trimming and J lost 9 bases, with 8 bases between them. This CDR3 has 12 amino acids. CDR3 amino acids: CASSLWVGEQFF. The DNA of the CDR3 is TGTGCCAGCAGTTTATGGGTTGGTGAGCAGTTCTTC.

This clonotype was counted only a few times. The chain employs TRBV7-9 and TRBJ2-1, with D possibly being TRBD1 (5 bases). Per the germline V gene, CDR1 is SEHNR and CDR2 is FQNEAQ (reference sequence). There are 12 residues in the CDR3. Trimming removed 5 bases from V and 6 bases from J, with 8 bases in between. DNA of the CDR3: TGTGCCAGCAGCCAGGGCCCCAATGAGCAGTTCTTC. Translated, it gives CASSQGPNEQFF. The variable domain in full, completed from reference TRBV7-9 and TRBJ2-1, reads DTGVSQNPRHKITKRGQNVTFRCDPISEHNRLYWYRQTLGQGPEFLTYFQNEAQLEKSRLLSDRFSAERPKGSFSTLEIQRTEQGDSAMYLCASSQGPNEQFFGPGTRLTVL.